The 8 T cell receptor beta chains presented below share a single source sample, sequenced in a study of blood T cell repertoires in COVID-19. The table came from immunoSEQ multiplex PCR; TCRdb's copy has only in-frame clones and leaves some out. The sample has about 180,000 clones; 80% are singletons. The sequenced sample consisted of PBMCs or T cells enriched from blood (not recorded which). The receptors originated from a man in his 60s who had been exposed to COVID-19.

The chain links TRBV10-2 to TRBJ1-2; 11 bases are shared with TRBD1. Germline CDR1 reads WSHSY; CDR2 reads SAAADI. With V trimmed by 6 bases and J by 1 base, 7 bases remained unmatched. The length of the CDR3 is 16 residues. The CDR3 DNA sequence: TGCGCCAGCAGAGGACAGGGGGCAAGGGGTAACTATGGCTACACCTTC. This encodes CASRGQGARGNYGYTF.

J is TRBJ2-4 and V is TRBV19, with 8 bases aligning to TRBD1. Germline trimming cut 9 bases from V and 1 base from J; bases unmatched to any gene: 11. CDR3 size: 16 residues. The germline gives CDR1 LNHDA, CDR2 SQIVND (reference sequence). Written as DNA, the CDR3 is TGTGCCAGCGGACCAGGACAGGGACTTGCCAAAAACATTCAGTACTTC. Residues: CASGPGQGLAKNIQYF.

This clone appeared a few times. The DNA for the CDR3 is TGTGCCAGCGGGACTAGCGGGATTATAAGCAATGAGCAGTTCTTC. Amino acids: CASGTSGIISNEQFF. The rearrangement uses TRBV9 and TRBJ2-1; 13 bases map to TRBD2. This CDR3 contains 15 residues. The V gene end was trimmed by 7 bases and the J gene end by 6 bases; junction bases not matched to a gene: 7. The germline V gene encodes CDR1 SGDLS and CDR2 YYNGEE.

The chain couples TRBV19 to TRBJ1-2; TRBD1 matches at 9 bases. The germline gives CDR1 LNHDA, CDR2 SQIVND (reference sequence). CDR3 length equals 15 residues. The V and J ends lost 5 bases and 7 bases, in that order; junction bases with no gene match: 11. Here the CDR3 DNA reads TGTGCCAGTAGTCCAGAGACCGGGACAGGGCCTGGCTACACCTTC. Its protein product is CASSPETGTGPGYTF.

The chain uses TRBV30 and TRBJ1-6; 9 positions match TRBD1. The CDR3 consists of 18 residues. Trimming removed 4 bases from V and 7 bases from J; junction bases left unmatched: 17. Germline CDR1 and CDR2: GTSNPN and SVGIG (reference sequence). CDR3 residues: CAWTLHSGTGFGNSPLHF. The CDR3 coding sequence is TGTGCCTGGACCCTCCACTCCGGGACAGGGTTCGGGAATTCACCCCTCCACTTT.

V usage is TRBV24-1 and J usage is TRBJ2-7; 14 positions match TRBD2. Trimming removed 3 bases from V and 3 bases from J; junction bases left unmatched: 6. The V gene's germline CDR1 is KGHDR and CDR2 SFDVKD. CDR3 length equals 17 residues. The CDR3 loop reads CATSDPRTSGGRYEQYF. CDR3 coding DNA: TGTGCCACCAGTGATCCTCGGACTAGCGGGGGGCGCTACGAGCAGTACTTC.

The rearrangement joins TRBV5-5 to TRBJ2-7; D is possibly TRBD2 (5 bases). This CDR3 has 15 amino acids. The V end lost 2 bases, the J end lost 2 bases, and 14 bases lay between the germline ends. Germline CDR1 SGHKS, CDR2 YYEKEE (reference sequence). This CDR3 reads CASSLAVAKTYEQYF. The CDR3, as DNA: TGTGCCAGCAGCTTAGCGGTGGCTAAAACCTACGAGCAGTACTTC.

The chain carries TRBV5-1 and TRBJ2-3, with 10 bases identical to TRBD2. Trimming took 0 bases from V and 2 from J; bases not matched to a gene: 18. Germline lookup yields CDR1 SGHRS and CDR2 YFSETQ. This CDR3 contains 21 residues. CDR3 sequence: CASSLDAGRRLAGDYTDTQYF. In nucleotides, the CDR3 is TGCGCCAGCAGCTTGGATGCAGGTCGAAGGCTAGCGGGAGACTACACAGATACGCAGTATTTT.